Listed below are T cell receptor beta chains from one sample, sequenced in a study of long-term antiretroviral therapy in people with HIV. Clones were read by immunoSEQ multiplex PCR, and TCRdb kept only the in-frame ones, dropping some. The table lists over 30,000 clones, 60% to 85% of them singletons, with roughly 8.2% in the top ten. The specimen comprised unsorted PBMCs, sampled 3.1 years after starting antiretroviral therapy. Source of these receptors: a woman aged 50 to 60 with HIV. CDR3s include the opening cysteine and the closing phenylalanine or tryptophan. A D gene is named only where the DNA matches it firmly. Not every row has a clone size; where given, it reads once, few, many or a size class.

TRBJ2-7	once	TRBD1	TRBV10-1	CASSADGTGNYEQYF	TGCGCCAGCAGTGCAGACGGGACAGGGAACTACGAGCAGTACTTC
TRBJ1-5	.	.	TRBV4-1	CASSQGGYSNQPQHF	TGCGCCAGCAGCCAAGGAGGCTATAGCAATCAGCCCCAGCATTTT
TRBJ1-2	.	.	TRBV4-1	CASSQDPGLNYGYTF	TGCGCCAGCAGCCAAGATCCAGGGCTTAACTATGGCTACACCTTC
TRBJ2-5	once	.	TRBV5-6	CASSFRGNQETQYF	TGTGCCAGCAGCTTTAGGGGGAATCAAGAGACCCAGTACTTC
TRBJ1-5	few	TRBD1	TRBV10-1	CASSGTAIQGSNQPQHF	TGCGCCAGCAGCGGGACAGCAATCCAGGGGAGCAATCAGCCCCAGCATTTT
TRBJ1-1	few	.	TRBV5-1	CASSYDRTAVAFF	TGCGCCAGCAGCTATGATCGGACAGCCGTGGCTTTCTTT
TRBJ2-4	.	.	TRBV4-1	CASSDRTANIQYF	TGCGCCAGCAGCGACCGGACAGCAAACATTCAGTACTTC
TRBJ2-7	.	.	TRBV7-6	CASSFIKGSSYEQYF	TGTGCCAGCAGCTTTATTAAGGGGAGCTCCTACGAGCAGTACTTC
TRBJ1-5	.	.	TRBV5-1	CASSIGTENQPQHF	TGCGCCAGCAGCATTGGCACCGAGAATCAGCCCCAGCATTTT
TRBJ1-2	.	TRBD1	TRBV7-8	CASGGQGFYGYTF	TGTGCCAGCGGGGGACAGGGGTTCTATGGCTACACCTTC
TRBJ2-3	once	.	TRBV2	CASSERGRYTDTQYF	TGTGCCAGCAGTGAAAGGGGGAGATACACAGATACGCAGTATTTT
TRBJ1-1	.	.	TRBV4-1	CASSQPLINTEAFF	TGCGCCAGCAGCCAACCCCTTATTAACACTGAAGCTTTCTTT
TRBJ2-1	.	TRBD2	TRBV27	CASKPGLAGGYTNNEQFF	TGTGCCAGCAAACCGGGACTAGCGGGGGGCTATACGAACAATGAGCAGTTCTTC
TRBJ2-3	.	.	TRBV7-2	CASSLGSLRVDTQYF	TGTGCCAGCAGCTTGGGTAGCCTCAGAGTAGATACGCAGTATTTT
TRBJ2-1	.	TRBD1	TRBV30	CAWNRGLDNEQFF	TGTGCCTGGAACAGGGGGCTGGACAATGAGCAGTTCTTC
TRBJ2-7	.	TRBD1	TRBV6-5	CASRPPGQGAGEQYF	TGTGCCAGCAGACCTCCGGGACAGGGGGCGGGAGAGCAGTACTTC
TRBJ2-2	.	.	TRBV7-2	CASSLGTGELFF	TGTGCCAGCAGCTTAGGAACCGGGGAGCTGTTTTTT
TRBJ1-2	.	.	TRBV9	CASSEGANYGYTF	TGTGCCAGCAGCGAAGGAGCTAACTATGGCTACACCTTC
TRBJ1-1	.	.	TRBV21-1	CASSKAHSLSEAFF	TGTGCCAGCAGCAAAGCGCACAGTTTATCTGAAGCTTTCTTT
TRBJ2-3	.	TRBD1	TRBV4-1	CASSQGTGEDTQYF	TGCGCCAGCAGCCAAGGGACAGGGGAAGATACGCAGTATTTT
TRBJ2-5	.	.	TRBV5-1	CASSLPTPGLETQYF	TGCGCCAGCAGCTTGCCCACACCGGGACTAGAGACCCAGTACTTC
TRBJ1-2	.	TRBD1	TRBV6-5	CASSWGRQGLDYGYTF	TGTGCCAGCAGTTGGGGTCGACAGGGGTTGGACTATGGCTACACCTTC
TRBJ1-2	.	.	TRBV27	CASSYKEGQGYGYTF	TGTGCCAGCAGCTACAAGGAGGGGCAGGGTTATGGCTACACCTTC
TRBJ1-1	.	.	TRBV5-1	CASSSDSAEAFF	TGCGCCAGCAGCTCTGACAGCGCTGAAGCTTTCTTT
TRBJ1-5	.	.	TRBV19	CASRYTGSNQPQHF	TGTGCCAGTAGATACACCGGCAGCAATCAGCCCCAGCATTTT
TRBJ1-3	.	.	TRBV5-6	CASSFVGSGNTIYF	TGTGCCAGCAGCTTCGTAGGCTCTGGAAACACCATATATTTT
TRBJ2-2	.	.	TRBV18	CASSPGLNTGELFF	TGTGCCAGCTCACCGGGACTGAACACCGGGGAGCTGTTTTTT
TRBJ2-1	.	TRBD1	TRBV5-1	CASSPSDRVLVNEQFF	TGCGCCAGCAGCCCGTCGGACAGGGTATTAGTCAATGAGCAGTTCTTC
TRBJ1-2	.	.	TRBV6-1	CASSENLQGHGYTF	TGTGCCAGCAGTGAAAATCTGCAGGGGCATGGCTACACCTTC
TRBJ2-3	once	TRBD2	TRBV5-1	CASSVSGGAGSVTDTQYF	TGCGCCAGCAGCGTTAGCGGGGGGGCCGGGTCGGTCACAGATACGCAGTATTTT
TRBJ2-5	.	TRBD2	TRBV5-6	CASSSLAGAVNQETQYF	TGTGCCAGCAGCTCGCTAGCGGGGGCCGTAAATCAAGAGACCCAGTACTTC
TRBJ2-3	.	.	TRBV2	CASRDLFTDTQYF	TGTGCCAGCAGGGACCTCTTCACAGATACGCAGTATTTT
TRBJ2-3	.	TRBD2	TRBV11-2	CASSLLSGEIDMYF	TGTGCCAGCAGCTTACTTAGCGGGGAGATCGATATGTATTTT
TRBJ2-3	.	TRBD1	TRBV11-2	CASSLGQGGPDTQYF	TGTGCCAGCAGCCTTGGACAGGGGGGCCCAGATACGCAGTATTTT
TRBJ1-2	.	.	TRBV19	CASSMGERGYTF	TGTGCCAGTAGTATGGGCGAGAGGGGCTACACCTTC
TRBJ2-2	.	TRBD1	TRBV7-2	CASSARQGPNTGELFF	TGTGCCAGCAGCGCAAGACAGGGCCCCAACACCGGGGAGCTGTTTTTT
TRBJ2-1	.	.	TRBV5-1	CASYDYGGQSDEQFF	TGCGCCAGCTACGACTATGGGGGGCAATCGGATGAGCAGTTCTTC
TRBJ1-1	.	.	TRBV6-5	CASSRGRSGAFF	TGTGCCAGCAGCCGCGGACGGAGTGGGGCTTTCTTT
TRBJ1-2	.	.	TRBV30	CAWSVGGGYGYTF	TGTGCCTGGAGTGTAGGTGGGGGCTACGGCTACACCTTC
TRBJ2-2	.	TRBD1	TRBV5-1	CASSGGQGTNTGELFF	TGCGCCAGCAGCGGGGGACAGGGGACGAACACCGGGGAGCTGTTTTTT
TRBJ2-7	.	TRBD1	TRBV6-5	CASTPMTGRTYEQYF	TGTGCCAGCACCCCAATGACAGGGCGCACCTACGAGCAGTACTTC
TRBJ2-3	.	TRBD2	TRBV7-6	CASSLAGLANTDTQYF	TGTGCCAGCAGCTTAGCGGGACTAGCGAACACAGATACGCAGTATTTT
TRBJ2-1	once	TRBD1	TRBV7-9	CASSGGTGGNEQFF	TGTGCCAGCAGCGGAGGGACAGGGGGTAATGAGCAGTTCTTC
TRBJ1-6	few	.	TRBV11-2	CASSLGPGGNSPLHF	TGTGCCAGCAGCTTAGGTCCGGGTGGTAATTCACCCCTCCACTTT
TRBJ2-5	.	.	TRBV4-1	CASSQDVWRVGQETQYF	TGCGCCAGCAGCCAAGATGTATGGCGGGTGGGGCAAGAGACCCAGTACTTC
TRBJ1-6	.	.	TRBV18	CASSRTGGSSYNSPLHF	TGTGCCAGCTCACGTACCGGTGGGAGCTCCTATAATTCACCCCTCCACTTT
TRBJ1-1	.	.	TRBV19	CASSISENTEAFF	TGTGCCAGTAGTATATCCGAGAACACTGAAGCTTTCTTT
TRBJ2-3	.	.	TRBV5-1	CASSLAGGQPFTDTQYF	TGCGCCAGCAGCTTGGCCGGCGGACAGCCATTCACAGATACGCAGTATTTT
TRBJ1-2	.	TRBD1	TRBV5-1	CASSMGQGLYGYTF	TGCGCCAGCAGCATGGGACAGGGACTCTATGGCTACACCTTC
TRBJ2-5	.	.	TRBV7-9	CASSPSAGETQYF	TGTGCCAGCAGCCCTAGCGCTGGAGAGACCCAGTACTTC